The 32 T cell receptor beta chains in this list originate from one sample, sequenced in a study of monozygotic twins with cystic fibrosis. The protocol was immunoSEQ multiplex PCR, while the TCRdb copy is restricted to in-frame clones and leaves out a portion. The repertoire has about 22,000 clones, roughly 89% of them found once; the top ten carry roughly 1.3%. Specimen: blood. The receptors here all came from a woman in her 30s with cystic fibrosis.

CDR3 amino acids: CASSTDRRLSGANVLTF. Here the CDR3 DNA reads TGCGCCAGCAGCACAGACAGGAGGTTGAGTGGGGCCAACGTCCTGACTTTC. V is TRBV5-1 and J is TRBJ2-6; possibly TRBD1 for D (6 bases). Looked up from germline, CDR1 is SGHRS and CDR2 is YFSETQ. The V and J ends lost 4 bases and 3 bases respectively, with 17 bases between them. This CDR3 spans 17 amino acids.

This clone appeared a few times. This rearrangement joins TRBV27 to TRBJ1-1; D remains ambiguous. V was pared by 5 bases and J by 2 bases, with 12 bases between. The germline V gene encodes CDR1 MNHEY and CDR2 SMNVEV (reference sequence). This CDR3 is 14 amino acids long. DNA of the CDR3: TGTGCCAGCAGTCCCGTATGGCCCAACACTGAAGCTTTCTTT. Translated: CASSPVWPNTEAFF.

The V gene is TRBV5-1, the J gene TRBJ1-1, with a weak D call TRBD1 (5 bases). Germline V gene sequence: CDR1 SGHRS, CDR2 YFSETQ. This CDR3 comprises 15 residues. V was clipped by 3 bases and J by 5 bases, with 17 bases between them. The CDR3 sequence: CASSSTGPGLTEAFF. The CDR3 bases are TGCGCCAGCAGCTCCACCGGGCCGGGGCTAACTGAAGCTTTCTTT.

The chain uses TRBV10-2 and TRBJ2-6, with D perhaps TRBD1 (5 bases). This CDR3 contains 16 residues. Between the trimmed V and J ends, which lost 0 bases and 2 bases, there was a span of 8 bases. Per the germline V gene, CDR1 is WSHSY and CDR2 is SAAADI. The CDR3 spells CASSESLGAGANVLTF. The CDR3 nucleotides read TGCGCCAGCAGTGAGTCGCTAGGGGCTGGGGCCAACGTCCTGACTTTC.

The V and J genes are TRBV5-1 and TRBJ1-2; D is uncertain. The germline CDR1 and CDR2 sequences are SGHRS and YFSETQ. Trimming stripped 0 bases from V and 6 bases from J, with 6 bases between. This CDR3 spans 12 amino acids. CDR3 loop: CASSLDGDGYTF. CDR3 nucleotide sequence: TGCGCCAGCAGCTTGGACGGGGATGGCTACACCTTC.

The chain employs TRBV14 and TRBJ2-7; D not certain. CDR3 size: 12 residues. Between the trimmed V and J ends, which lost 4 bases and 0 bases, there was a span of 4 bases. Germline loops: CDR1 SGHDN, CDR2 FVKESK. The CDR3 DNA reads TGTGCCAGCAGCCGGGACTCCTACGAGCAGTACTTC. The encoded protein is CASSRDSYEQYF.

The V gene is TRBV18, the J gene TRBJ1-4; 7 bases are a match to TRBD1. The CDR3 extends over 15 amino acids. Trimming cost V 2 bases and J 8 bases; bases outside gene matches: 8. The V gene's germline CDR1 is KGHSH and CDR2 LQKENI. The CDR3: CASSPTGADGEKLFF. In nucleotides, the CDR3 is TGTGCCAGCTCACCAACAGGGGCAGACGGGGAAAAACTGTTTTTT.

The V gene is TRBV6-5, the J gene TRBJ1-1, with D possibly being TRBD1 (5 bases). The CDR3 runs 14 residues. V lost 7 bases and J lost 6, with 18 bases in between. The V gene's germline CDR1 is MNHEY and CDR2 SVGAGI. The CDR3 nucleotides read TGTGCCAGCACTACAGGCAGGGCTAGGGCTGAAGCTTTCTTT. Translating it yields CASTTGRARAEAFF.

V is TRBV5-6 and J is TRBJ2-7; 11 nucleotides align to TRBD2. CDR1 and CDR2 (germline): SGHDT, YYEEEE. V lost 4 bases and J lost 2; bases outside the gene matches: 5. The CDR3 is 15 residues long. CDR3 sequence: CASSPMTSGAYEQYF. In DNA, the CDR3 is TGTGCCAGCAGCCCTATGACTAGCGGGGCCTACGAGCAGTACTTC.

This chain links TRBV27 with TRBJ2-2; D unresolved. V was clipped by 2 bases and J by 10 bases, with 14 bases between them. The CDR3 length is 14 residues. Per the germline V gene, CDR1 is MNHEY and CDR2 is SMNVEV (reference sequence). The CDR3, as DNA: TGTGCCAGCAGTTTAAGGCCCCTAGTGTTGGAGCTGTTTTTT. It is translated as CASSLRPLVLELFF.

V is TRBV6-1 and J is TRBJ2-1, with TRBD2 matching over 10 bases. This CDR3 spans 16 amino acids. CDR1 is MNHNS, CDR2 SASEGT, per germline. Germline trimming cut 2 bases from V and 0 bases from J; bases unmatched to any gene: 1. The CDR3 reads CASSELAGGSYNEQFF. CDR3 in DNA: TGTGCCAGCAGTGAATTAGCGGGGGGCTCCTACAATGAGCAGTTCTTC.

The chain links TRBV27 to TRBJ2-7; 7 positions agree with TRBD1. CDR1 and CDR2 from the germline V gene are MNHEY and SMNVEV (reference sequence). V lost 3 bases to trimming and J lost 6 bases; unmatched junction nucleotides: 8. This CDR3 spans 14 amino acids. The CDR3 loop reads CASSFTGEQGEQYF. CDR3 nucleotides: TGTGCCAGCAGTTTTACAGGGGAACAGGGCGAGCAGTACTTC.

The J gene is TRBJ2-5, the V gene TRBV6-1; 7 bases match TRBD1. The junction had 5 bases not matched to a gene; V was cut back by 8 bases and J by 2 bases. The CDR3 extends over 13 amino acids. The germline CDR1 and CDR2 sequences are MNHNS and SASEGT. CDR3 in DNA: TGTGCCAGCCAGGACAGGCGGCAAGAGACCCAGTACTTC. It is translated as CASQDRRQETQYF.

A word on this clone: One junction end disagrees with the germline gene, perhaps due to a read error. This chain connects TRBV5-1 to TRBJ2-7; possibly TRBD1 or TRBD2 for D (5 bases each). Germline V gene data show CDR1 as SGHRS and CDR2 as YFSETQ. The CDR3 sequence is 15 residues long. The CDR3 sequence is CASTARDRLSYEQYF. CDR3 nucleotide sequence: TGTGCCAGCACAGCCCGGGACCGTCTCTCCTACGAGCAGTACTTC.

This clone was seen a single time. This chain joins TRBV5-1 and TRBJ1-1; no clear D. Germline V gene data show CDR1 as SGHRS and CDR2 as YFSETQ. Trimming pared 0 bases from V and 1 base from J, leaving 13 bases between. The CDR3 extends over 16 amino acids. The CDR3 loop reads CASSLVAPRRNTEAFF. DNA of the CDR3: TGCGCCAGCAGCTTGGTGGCACCTAGGAGGAACACTGAAGCTTTCTTT.

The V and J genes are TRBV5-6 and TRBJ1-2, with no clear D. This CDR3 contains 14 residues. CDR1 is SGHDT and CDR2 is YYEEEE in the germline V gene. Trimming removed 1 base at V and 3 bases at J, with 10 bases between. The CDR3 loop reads CASSLSALHYGYTF. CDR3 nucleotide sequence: TGTGCCAGCAGCTTGAGCGCCCTCCACTATGGCTACACCTTC.

CDR3: CASSPARQSKGPYF. In nucleotides, the CDR3 is TGTGCCAGCAGCCCTGCCCGACAGTCAAAAGGTCCGTATTTT. The V and J genes are TRBV6-5 and TRBJ2-3; TRBD1 might be the D (5 bases). Trimming pared 6 bases from V and 14 bases from J, leaving 24 bases between. Looked up from germline, CDR1 is MNHEY and CDR2 is SVGAGI. CDR3 length: 14 residues.

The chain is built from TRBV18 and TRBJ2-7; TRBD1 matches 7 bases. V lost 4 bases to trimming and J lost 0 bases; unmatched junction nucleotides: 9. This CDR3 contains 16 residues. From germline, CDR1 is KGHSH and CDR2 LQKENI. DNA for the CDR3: TGTGCCAGCTCACGATCGGGACAGAGAATCTCCTACGAGCAGTACTTC. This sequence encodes CASSRSGQRISYEQYF. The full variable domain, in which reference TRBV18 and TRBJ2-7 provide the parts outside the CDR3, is NAGVMQNPRHLVRRRGQEARLRCSPMKGHSHVYWYRQLPEEGLKFMVYLQKENIIDESGMPKERFSAEFPKEGPSILRIQQVVRGDSAAYFCASSRSGQRISYEQYFGPGTRLTVT.

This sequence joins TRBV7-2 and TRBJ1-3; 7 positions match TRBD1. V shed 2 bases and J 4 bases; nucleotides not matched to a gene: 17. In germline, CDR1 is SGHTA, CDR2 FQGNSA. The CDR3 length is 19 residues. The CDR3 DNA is TGTGCCAGCAGCTTATGGGGGGGAAAAACAGGGGTAACCGGAAACACCATATATTTT. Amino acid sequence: CASSLWGGKTGVTGNTIYF. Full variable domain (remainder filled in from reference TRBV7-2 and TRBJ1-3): GAGVSQSPSNKVTEKGKDVELRCDPISGHTALYWYRQSLGQGLEFLIYFQGNSAPDKSGLPSDRFSAERTGGSVSTLTIQRTQQEDSAVYLCASSLWGGKTGVTGNTIYFGEGSWLTVV.

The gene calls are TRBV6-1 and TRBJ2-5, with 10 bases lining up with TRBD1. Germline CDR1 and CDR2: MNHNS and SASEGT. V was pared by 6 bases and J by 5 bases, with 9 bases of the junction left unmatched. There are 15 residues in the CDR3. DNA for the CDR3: TGTGCCAGCAGGACCCGGGACAGGGGTTTCGAGACCCAGTACTTC. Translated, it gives CASRTRDRGFETQYF.

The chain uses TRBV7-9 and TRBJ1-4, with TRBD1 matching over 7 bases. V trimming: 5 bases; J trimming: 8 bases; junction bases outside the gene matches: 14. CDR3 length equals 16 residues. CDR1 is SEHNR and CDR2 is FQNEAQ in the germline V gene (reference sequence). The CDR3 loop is CASSPGFDREGEKLFF. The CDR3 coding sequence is TGTGCCAGCAGCCCCGGATTTGACAGGGAGGGCGAAAAACTGTTTTTT.

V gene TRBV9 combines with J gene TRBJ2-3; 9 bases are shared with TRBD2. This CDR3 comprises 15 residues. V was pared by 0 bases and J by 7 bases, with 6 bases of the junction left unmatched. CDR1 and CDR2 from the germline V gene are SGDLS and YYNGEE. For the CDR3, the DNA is TGTGCCAGCAGCGTAGAGGCGGGGGGGCGAAATACGCAGTATTTT. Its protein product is CASSVEAGGRNTQYF.

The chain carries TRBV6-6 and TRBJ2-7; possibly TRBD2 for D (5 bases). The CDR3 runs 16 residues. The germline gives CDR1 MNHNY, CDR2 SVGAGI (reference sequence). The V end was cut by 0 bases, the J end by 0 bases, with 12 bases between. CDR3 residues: CASSYSNSGSSYEQYF. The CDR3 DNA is TGTGCCAGCAGTTACTCGAACAGCGGCAGCTCCTACGAGCAGTACTTC.

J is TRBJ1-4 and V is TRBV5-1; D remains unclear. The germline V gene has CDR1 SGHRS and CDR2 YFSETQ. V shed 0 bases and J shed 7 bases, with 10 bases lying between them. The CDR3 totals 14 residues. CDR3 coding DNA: TGCGCCAGCAGCTTGGCCCCGGGGTCTGAAAAACTGTTTTTT. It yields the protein CASSLAPGSEKLFF.

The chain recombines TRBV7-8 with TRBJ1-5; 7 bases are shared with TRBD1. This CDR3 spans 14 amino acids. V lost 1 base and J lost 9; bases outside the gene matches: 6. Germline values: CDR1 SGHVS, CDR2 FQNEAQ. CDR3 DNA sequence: TGTGCCAGCAGCTTAGACAGGGGCGGCCCGCCCCAGCATTTT. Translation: CASSLDRGGPPQHF.

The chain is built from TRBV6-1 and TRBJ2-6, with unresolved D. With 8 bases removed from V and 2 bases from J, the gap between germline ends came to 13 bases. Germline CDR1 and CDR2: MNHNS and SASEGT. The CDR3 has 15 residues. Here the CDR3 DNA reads TGTGCCAGCGGTTCACGGTCCGCTGGGGCCAACGTCCTGACTTTC. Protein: CASGSRSAGANVLTF.

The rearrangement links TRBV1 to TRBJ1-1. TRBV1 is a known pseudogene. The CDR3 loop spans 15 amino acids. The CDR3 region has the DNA TGCACCAGCAGCCGGGATGGACGGTGGAACACTGAAGCTTTCTTT. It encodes CTSSRDGRWNTEAFF.

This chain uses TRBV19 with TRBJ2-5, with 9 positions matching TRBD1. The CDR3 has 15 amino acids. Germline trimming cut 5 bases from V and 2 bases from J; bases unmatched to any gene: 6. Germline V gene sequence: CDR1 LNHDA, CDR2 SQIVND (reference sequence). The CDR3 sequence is CASSGGTGRQETQYF. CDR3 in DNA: TGTGCCAGTAGTGGCGGGACAGGGCGTCAAGAGACCCAGTACTTC.

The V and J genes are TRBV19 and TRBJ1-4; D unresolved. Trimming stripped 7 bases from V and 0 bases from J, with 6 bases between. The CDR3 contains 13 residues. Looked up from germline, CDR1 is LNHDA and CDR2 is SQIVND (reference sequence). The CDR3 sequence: CASTGTTNEKLFF. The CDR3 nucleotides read TGTGCCAGTACGGGCACAACTAATGAAAAACTGTTTTTT.

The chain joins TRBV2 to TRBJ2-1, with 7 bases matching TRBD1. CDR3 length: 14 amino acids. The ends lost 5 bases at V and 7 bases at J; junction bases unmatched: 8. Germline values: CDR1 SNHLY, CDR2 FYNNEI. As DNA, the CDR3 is TGTGCCAGCAGTCTGACAGGGTTTGGTAATGAGCAGTTCTTC. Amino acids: CASSLTGFGNEQFF.

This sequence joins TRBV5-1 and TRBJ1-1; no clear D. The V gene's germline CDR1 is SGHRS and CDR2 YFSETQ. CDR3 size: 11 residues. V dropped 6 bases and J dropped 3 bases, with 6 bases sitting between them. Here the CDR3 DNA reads TGCGCCAGCACGTCTGACACTGAAGCTTTCTTT. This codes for CASTSDTEAFF.

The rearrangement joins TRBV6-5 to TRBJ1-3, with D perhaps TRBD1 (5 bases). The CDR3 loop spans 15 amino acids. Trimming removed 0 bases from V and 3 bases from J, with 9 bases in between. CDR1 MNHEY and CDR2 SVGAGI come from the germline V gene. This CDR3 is CASSYSRGFGNTIYF. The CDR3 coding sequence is TGTGCCAGCAGTTACTCACGGGGGTTTGGAAACACCATATATTTT.